This TCR beta chain derives from a study of T cells after yellow fever vaccination. In TCRdb, the 5' RACE reads were re-called with MiXCR into one record per CDR3 protein. The sample holds roughly 500,000 distinct CDR3 sequences, less than 20% seen once. This clonotype was counted a few times. This TCR came from a man aged 25-45 years who received the YFV17D yellow fever vaccine. The sample was PBMCs, taken 15 days after the yellow fever booster vaccination.

The CDR3 protein is CASSYLGPAYNEQFF. CDR3 DNA: TGTGCCAGCAGCTACCTAGGGCCAGCCTACAATGAGCAGTTCTTC. The gene calls are TRBV7-9 and TRBJ2-1; D is unresolved. There are 15 residues in the CDR3. Germline V lookup: CDR1 SEHNR, CDR2 FQNEAQ (reference sequence). The V end lost 4 bases, the J end lost 2 bases, and 12 bases lay between the germline ends.